One sample yielded the 8 T cell receptor beta chains listed below, sequenced in a study of blood T cell repertoires in COVID-19. TCRdb's copy holds only in-frame clones and misses some; the assay was immunoSEQ multiplex PCR. The profile shows under 250,000 clones, roughly 85% of them singletons. The specimen sequenced was PBMCs or T cells enriched from blood (not recorded which). The receptor set was obtained from a woman between 50 and 59 years old with acute COVID-19.

V is TRBV7-2 and J is TRBJ2-3; no clear D. Trimming cost V 3 bases and J 2 bases, with 9 bases left between them. Germline V gene lookup returns CDR1 SGHTA and CDR2 FQGNSA. This CDR3 is 14 amino acids long. The CDR3 bases are TGTGCCAGCAGCTTCGCTAGGTACACAGATACGCAGTATTTT. Translating it yields CASSFARYTDTQYF.

The genes are TRBV6-2 or TRBV6-3 and TRBJ1-2; 8 bases are shared with TRBD1. CDR3 length: 16 amino acids. V dropped 4 bases and J dropped 3; count of bases not matched to a gene: 10. Germline lookup yields CDR1 MNHEY and CDR2 SVGEGT. The CDR3 protein is CASSSPTGGTYYGYTF. The CDR3 DNA reads TGTGCCAGCAGTTCCCCCACAGGGGGAACTTACTATGGCTACACCTTC.

This clone has at least ten counts. The rearrangement links TRBV30 to TRBJ1-1; D remains ambiguous. This CDR3 is 18 amino acids long. Per the germline V gene, CDR1 is GTSNPN and CDR2 is SVGIG (reference sequence). V was shortened by 3 bases and J by 1 base, with 24 bases between the two germline ends. CDR3 nucleotides: TGTGCCTGGAGAGACCACCTCCGGGTTAGATTCAAGAACACTGAAGCTTTCTTT. Its translation: CAWRDHLRVRFKNTEAFF.

The chain uses TRBV7-9 and TRBJ2-7; 8 nucleotides match TRBD1. Germline V gene lookup returns CDR1 SEHNR and CDR2 FQNEAQ (reference sequence). With V trimmed by 1 base and J by 1 base, 6 bases remained unmatched. The CDR3 is 16 residues long. The CDR3 bases are TGTGCCAGCAGCTTAGGCGGCCGACAGGGGTCCTACGAGCAGTACTTC. Its protein is CASSLGGRQGSYEQYF.

This clone occurred once. This chain's CDR3 is CASSNRDSDVSYNSPLHF. CDR3 sequence (DNA): TGTGCCAGCAGCAACCGGGACAGCGACGTCTCCTATAATTCACCCCTCCACTTT. V usage is TRBV9 and J usage is TRBJ1-6, with 7 bases that match TRBD1. The CDR3 covers 18 residues. V shed 4 bases, J shed 0 bases, and the junction held 10 bases outside the gene matches. Germline V lookup: CDR1 SGDLS, CDR2 YYNGEE.

This chain links TRBV9 with TRBJ1-4; TRBD1 agrees at 12 bases. The CDR3 contains 20 residues. Germline trimming cut 2 bases from V and 5 bases from J; bases unmatched to any gene: 16. Germline V lookup: CDR1 SGDLS, CDR2 YYNGEE. The CDR3 DNA reads TGTGCCAGCAGCGTGGCGGGCGGGACAGGGGGCGATGTAAGAAATGAAAAACTGTTTTTT. Translation: CASSVAGGTGGDVRNEKLFF.

Only a few counts were recorded for this clone. The genes are TRBV7-3 and TRBJ1-6, with 7 bases aligning to TRBD1. J lost 9 bases, V lost 1 base, and 9 bases had no gene match. Germline CDR1 SGHTA, CDR2 FQGTGA. This CDR3 is 16 amino acids long. In DNA form, the CDR3 reads TGTGCCAGCAGCTTAAACCTTGCAGGGGGAGTTTCACCCCTCCACTTT. This encodes CASSLNLAGGVSPLHF.

The V and J genes are TRBV5-4 and TRBJ2-5; a possible D gene is TRBD1 (6 bases). Germline CDR1 is SGHNT and CDR2 is YYREEE (reference sequence). CDR3 length equals 13 residues. The ends were cut back, 4 bases at V and 4 bases at J, with 11 bases in the middle. CDR3: CASSPGQRETQYF. In DNA, the CDR3 is TGTGCCAGCAGCCCGGGACAACGAGAGACCCAGTACTTC.